This T cell receptor beta chain stems from a study of OX40 agonist ivuxolimab in advanced cancers. The study in broad terms: The costimulatory receptor OX40 (CD134) was targeted by ivuxolimab, a fully human IgG2 agonistic monoclonal antibody. Intravenous ivuxolimab was administered to patients every 2 weeks at six dose levels: 0.01, 0.1, 0.3, 1.5, 3 and 10 mg/kg. Of the 52 patients in dose escalation, 19 had hepatocellular carcinoma, about 15 had melanoma, 9 had renal cell carcinoma and 9 had head and neck cancer. In the dose-escalation cohort, 70% to 90% of patients were male, and the mean age was 60 years with a range of about 20 to 79. Prior anti-PD-1, anti-PD-L1 or anti-CTLA-4 therapy was permitted, and checkpoint inhibitors had been received by more than 35% of dose-escalation patients. Partial responses occurred in three dose-escalation patients, of whom one had hepatocellular carcinoma and two had cutaneous melanoma. Peripheral TCRbeta sequencing aimed to test whether ivuxolimab altered TCR sequence diversity and caused clonal T-cell expansion. The monotherapy dose-escalation portion (N of about 47 patients) of the phase I ivuxolimab trial is reported in the paper.

To sequence the TCRbeta CDR3 region, genomic DNA was isolated from the sorted cells. The immunoSEQ Assay was used to sequence the TCRbeta CDR3 regions. The table was pulled from immuneACCESS by TCRdb, which kept in-frame rearrangements only. Such tables lose some clones; where checked, under half of the loss comes from unresolved V genes, and the rest has no known cause. The sample includes roughly 96,000 clones, with around 80% observed a single time. Of the sample, under 7% is held by the ten largest clones. This clone was seen a handful of times. Its antigen remains unidentified. No qualities accompany the bases; no much larger clone lies one base away. On the study overall, not on this receptor specifically: At doses of 0.1 to 3.0 mg/kg, clonal expansion of both CD4+ and CD8+ T cells in blood was seen between baseline and week 6. Low levels of normalized T-cell clonal expansion were also seen in some nonresponding patients. Antigen specificity was not determined for the clonally expanded peripheral T cells. In partial responders in the 0.1-3.0 mg/kg groups, normalized peripheral clonal expansion was found to be among the lowest, especially among CD8+ T cells. On average, CD8+ T cells showed more expanded clones than CD4+ T cells after ivuxolimab.

The trial excluded patients who had a history of autoimmune disease or were on systemic immunosuppression. In every dose cohort, peripheral blood was drawn for TCR sequencing at baseline, cycle 4 day 1, and cycle 7 day 1. The samples were taken from a phase I, first-in-human, multicenter, open-label dose-escalation trial of ivuxolimab. Adults with locally advanced or metastatic head and neck squamous cell, hepatocellular, melanoma or renal cell carcinoma were enrolled in the trial. Before TCR sequencing, CD4+ T cells and CD8+ T cells from peripheral blood were sorted into separate populations. The sample consisted of CD4+ or CD8+ T cells sorted from blood, taken in a trial of the OX40 agonist ivuxolimab. The sequence derives from an adult with an advanced solid tumor such as melanoma, head and neck, liver or kidney cancer.

Read as DNA, the sequence is TGTGCCAGCAGCCCCTACAGACAGGGGGCGATGTACGAGCAGTACTTC. This is translated as CASSPYRQGAMYEQYF. The sequence joins TRBV7-8 to TRBJ2-7; the junction holds 10 bases that match TRBD1. The germline V and J ends show losses of 5 bases and 4 bases respectively, and no gene match explains 11 bases of the junction. From the germline V gene, CDR1 is SGHVS and CDR2 is FQNEAQ. Taken from cysteine to phenylalanine, the CDR3 has 16 residues. This entry keeps only the CDR3 DNA: 48 bases, framed from base 1.